The T cell receptor (beta chain) under discussion was sequenced for a study of blood T cells in healthy people across ages. Study-level results: Across the age range, TCR beta diversity per million T cells fell in a roughly linear way.

Each of the donors had around 10 milliliters of peripheral blood drawn into EDTA-treated Vacutainer tubes. Isolation of PBMCs gave at least 6.5 million cells per sample. The amount of total RNA extracted per sample was at least 6 micrograms. A sample-barcoded 5' primer and a J-beta primer mix were used in a second PCR of about 7 to 12 cycles. TCRdb processed the 5' RACE reads anew with MiXCR; each CDR3 protein has one entry. Here the sample spans around 900,000 distinct CDR3 sequences, around 54% being singletons. This CDR3 contains 15 residues. V was pared by 3 bases and J by 0 bases, with 10 bases between. As for this clonotype: Its antigen is undetermined.

The chain uses TRBV12-3 or TRBV12-4 and TRBJ2-3; D is ambiguous. Source material: blood. The origin of this receptor is a woman in her sixties in good health. CDR3 sequence (DNA): TGTGCCAGCAGTTTTATAGACACTAGCACAGATACGCAGTATTTT. Encoded protein: CASSFIDTSTDTQYF.